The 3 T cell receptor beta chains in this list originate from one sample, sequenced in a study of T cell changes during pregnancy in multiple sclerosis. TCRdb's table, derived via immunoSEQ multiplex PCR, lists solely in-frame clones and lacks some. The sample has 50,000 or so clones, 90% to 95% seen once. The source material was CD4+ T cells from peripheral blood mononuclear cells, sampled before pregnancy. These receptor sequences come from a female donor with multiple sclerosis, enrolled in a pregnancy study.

CDR3 amino acids: CASSQEASGRAPDTQYF. The CDR3 bases are TGCGCCAGCAGCCAAGAGGCTAGCGGGAGGGCCCCAGATACGCAGTATTTT. This rearrangement joins TRBV4-3 to TRBJ2-3, with 12 bases identical to TRBD2. V was pared by 0 bases and J by 4 bases, with 5 bases of the junction left unmatched. The germline gives CDR1 LGHNA, CDR2 YSLEER. The CDR3 totals 17 residues.

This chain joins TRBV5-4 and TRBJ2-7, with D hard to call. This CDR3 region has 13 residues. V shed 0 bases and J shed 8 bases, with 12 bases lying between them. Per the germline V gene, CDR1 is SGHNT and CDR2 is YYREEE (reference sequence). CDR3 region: CASSLGSGLQQYF. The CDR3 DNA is TGTGCCAGCAGCTTGGGATCCGGGTTACAGCAGTACTTC.

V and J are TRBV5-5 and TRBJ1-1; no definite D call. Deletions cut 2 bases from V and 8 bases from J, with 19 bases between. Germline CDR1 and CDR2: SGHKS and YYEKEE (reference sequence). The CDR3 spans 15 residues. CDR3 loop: CASSFPGRPAGEAFF. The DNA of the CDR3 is TGTGCCAGCAGCTTTCCTGGACGGCCAGCGGGGGAAGCTTTCTTT. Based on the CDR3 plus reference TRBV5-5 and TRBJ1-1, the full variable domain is DAGVTQSPTHLIKTRGQQVTLRCSPISGHKSVSWYQQVLGQGPQFIFQYYEKEERGRGNFPDRFSARQFPNYSSELNVNALLLGDSALYLCASSFPGRPAGEAFFGQGTRLTVV.